This T cell receptor (beta chain) is drawn from a study of early T cells in non-severe SARS-CoV-2 infection. Losses at the gene ends were 3 bases for V and 2 bases for J; bases not matched to a gene: 9. This CDR3 is built from 17 residues. CDR1 is DFQATT, CDR2 SNEGSKA, per germline (reference sequence). This clonotype was observed many times. Its target is not known. Study findings and constraints: The matching step, a VDJdb search, favored anti-spike CD8 responses and missed private and CD4 specificities.

One entry per CDR3 protein, called by TCRdb with MiXCR from the 5' RACE reads. The table has about 30,000 distinct CDR3 sequences, less than 6% seen once. The TCR was taken from an adult who was a healthcare worker with PCR-confirmed SARS-CoV-2 infection or an uninfected control (not recorded which). The material sequenced was whole blood. The chain combines TRBV20-1 with TRBJ2-5; 13 bases agree with TRBD2. DNA of the CDR3: TGCAGTGCTAGGGGGACTAGCGGGGTCGAAATACAAGAGACCCAGTACTTC. It translates to CSARGTSGVEIQETQYF.